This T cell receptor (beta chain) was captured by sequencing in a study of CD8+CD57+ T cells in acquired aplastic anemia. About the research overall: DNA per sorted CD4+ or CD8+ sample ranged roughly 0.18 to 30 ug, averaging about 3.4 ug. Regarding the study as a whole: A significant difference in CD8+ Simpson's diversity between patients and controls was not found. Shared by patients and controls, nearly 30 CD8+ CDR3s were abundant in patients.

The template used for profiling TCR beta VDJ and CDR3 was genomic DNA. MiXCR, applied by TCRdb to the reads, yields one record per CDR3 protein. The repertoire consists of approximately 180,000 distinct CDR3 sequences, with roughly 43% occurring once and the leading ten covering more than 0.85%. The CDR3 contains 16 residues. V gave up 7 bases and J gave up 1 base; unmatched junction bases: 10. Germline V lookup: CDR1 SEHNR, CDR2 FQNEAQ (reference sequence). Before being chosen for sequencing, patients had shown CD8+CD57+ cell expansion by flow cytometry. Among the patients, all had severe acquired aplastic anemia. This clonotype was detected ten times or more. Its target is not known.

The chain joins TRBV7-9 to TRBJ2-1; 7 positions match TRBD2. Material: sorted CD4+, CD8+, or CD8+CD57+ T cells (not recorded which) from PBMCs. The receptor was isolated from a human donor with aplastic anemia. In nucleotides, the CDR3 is TGTGCCAGCACCCCGGCGGGGGAACCTTCCTACAATGAGCAGTTCTTC. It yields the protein CASTPAGEPSYNEQFF.